These T cell receptor beta chains were read from a single sample in a study of cytomegalovirus exposure and HLA in healthy donors. The method was immunoSEQ multiplex PCR; TCRdb's version includes in-frame clones alone and lacks a portion of them. This repertoire shows approximately 200,000 clones, 75% to 85% found once; its top ten account for around 15%. The sequenced sample was PBMCs. These receptors were obtained from a woman in her twenties or thirties in good health and CMV-seropositive. Both conserved end residues are part of each CDR3.

j_call v_call cdr3_length cdr3_aa
TRBJ1-1 TRBV12-2 15 CASRLHRGLNTEAFF
TRBJ2-1 TRBV25-1 14 CASSVGQGNNEQFF
TRBJ2-7 TRBV5-4 11 CASSLGGEEHF
TRBJ1-5 TRBV4-1 15 CASSQGGGDNQPQHF
TRBJ2-2 TRBV27 13 CASSLLSTGELFF
TRBJ2-5 TRBV19 16 CASSIGAGGGQETQYF
TRBJ2-1 TRBV5-1 13 CASSLEGTNEQFF
TRBJ1-5 TRBV7-2 12 CASSPMGDIQHF
TRBJ1-2 TRBV5-1 16 CASSLAQGATFYGYTF
TRBJ2-7 TRBV18 15 CASSFETVPGYEQYF
TRBJ1-5 TRBV5-1 13 CASSLDLERPQHF